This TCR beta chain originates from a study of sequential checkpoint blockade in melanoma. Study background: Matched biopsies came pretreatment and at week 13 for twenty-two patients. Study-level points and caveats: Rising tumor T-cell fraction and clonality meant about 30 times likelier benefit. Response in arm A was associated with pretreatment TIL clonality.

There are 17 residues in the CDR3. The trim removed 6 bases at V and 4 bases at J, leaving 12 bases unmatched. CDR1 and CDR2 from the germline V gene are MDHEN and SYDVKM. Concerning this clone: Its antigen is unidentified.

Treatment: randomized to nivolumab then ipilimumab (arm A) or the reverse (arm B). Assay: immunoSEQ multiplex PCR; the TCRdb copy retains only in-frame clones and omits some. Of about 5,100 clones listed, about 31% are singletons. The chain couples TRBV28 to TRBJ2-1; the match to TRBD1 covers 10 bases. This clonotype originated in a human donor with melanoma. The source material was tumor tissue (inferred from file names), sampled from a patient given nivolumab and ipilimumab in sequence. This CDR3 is CASSSLRPGQGYNEQFF. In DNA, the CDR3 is TGTGCCAGCAGCTCCCTTCGACCGGGACAGGGGTACAATGAGCAGTTCTTC.